A single sample is the source of the 9 T cell receptor beta chains below, sequenced in a study of OX40 agonist ivuxolimab in advanced cancers. Produced via immunoSEQ multiplex PCR; TCRdb's table is partial and in-frame only. The top ten hold around 9.8% of the sample, which has approximately 32,000 clones, roughly 90% seen once. This specimen consisted of CD4+ or CD8+ T cells sorted from blood, obtained in a trial of the OX40 agonist ivuxolimab. The receptor source for this set is an adult with an advanced solid tumor such as melanoma, head and neck, liver or kidney cancer.

J is TRBJ2-7 and V is TRBV6-5; D is perhaps TRBD2 (6 bases). Trimming pared 0 bases from V and 9 bases from J, leaving 21 bases between. This CDR3 has 16 residues. Germline-derived CDR1 and CDR2 are MNHEY and SVGAGI. The CDR3 nucleotides read TGTGCCAGCAGTTACTCACCGGGACTGCTCATTCCCATGCAGTACTTC. Translation gives CASSYSPGLLIPMQYF.

The chain joins TRBV7-9 to TRBJ2-1; 8 bases match TRBD2. CDR1 and CDR2 (germline): SEHNR, FQNEAQ (reference sequence). The J segment lost 7 bases and the V segment lost 4 bases, leaving 9 bases of the junction unmatched. The CDR3 is 15 amino acids. The CDR3 nucleotides read TGTGCCAGCAGCTCCCCGGGGACTAGTTGGAATGAGCAGTTCTTC. As protein: CASSSPGTSWNEQFF.

The chain carries TRBV7-9 and TRBJ2-1; D gene uncertain. CDR3 size: 12 residues. Looked up from germline, CDR1 is SEHNR and CDR2 is FQNEAQ (reference sequence). V was pared by 1 base and J by 9 bases, with 7 bases between. The CDR3 nucleotides read TGTGCCAGCAGCTTAGACGGGTTTGAGCAGTTCTTC. Translation: CASSLDGFEQFF.

The chain joins TRBV2 to TRBJ1-2, with 9 bases aligning to TRBD1. Germline V CDR1 and CDR2: SNHLY, FYNNEI. The CDR3 runs 14 residues. J gave up 10 bases and V 6 bases, and 12 bases lay outside the gene matches. CDR3 sequence (DNA): TGTGCCAGCAGCGGACAGGGGTACTCCCCCTCCTACACCTTC. Amino acids: CASSGQGYSPSYTF.

The chain links TRBV7-7 to TRBJ2-1, with a possible D match to TRBD2 (5 bases). V lost 4 bases and J lost 7, with 17 bases in between. CDR3 length: 15 amino acids. From germline, CDR1 is SSHAT and CDR2 FNYEAQ (reference sequence). The CDR3 is CASSSQAAGENEQFF. In DNA, the CDR3 is TGTGCCAGCAGCTCACAAGCGGCCGGGGAAAATGAGCAGTTCTTC.

This chain links TRBV5-1 with TRBJ1-3; TRBD1 is a possible D gene (5 bases). This CDR3 region has 14 residues. Germline-derived CDR1 and CDR2 are SGHRS and YFSETQ. The ends were cut back, 0 bases at V and 3 bases at J, with 7 bases in the middle. CDR3 region: CASSLVGLGNTIYF. The CDR3 coding sequence is TGCGCCAGCAGCTTGGTGGGGCTTGGAAACACCATATATTTT.

The genes are TRBV5-1 and TRBJ2-1; unclear D gene. The CDR3 totals 14 residues. The V end lost 2 bases, the J end lost 4 bases, and 10 bases lay between the germline ends. Germline V gives CDR1 SGHRS, CDR2 YFSETQ. The CDR3 reads CASSFQNSYNEQFF. In DNA form, the CDR3 reads TGCGCCAGCAGCTTTCAAAACAGTTACAATGAGCAGTTCTTC.

V is TRBV4-3 and J is TRBJ2-1; the D call may be TRBD1 or TRBD2 (5 bases each). This CDR3 contains 15 residues. With 6 bases removed from V and 5 bases from J, the gap between germline ends came to 17 bases. Germline V lookup: CDR1 LGHNA, CDR2 YSLEER. CDR3 loop: CASSRPGRKNNEQFF. For the CDR3, the DNA is TGCGCCAGCAGTCGGCCGGGACGGAAAAACAATGAGCAGTTCTTC.

This chain connects TRBV18 to TRBJ2-7; 9 bases map to TRBD1. Germline trimming cut 3 bases from V and 3 bases from J; bases unmatched to any gene: 9. The germline V gene has CDR1 KGHSH and CDR2 LQKENI. The CDR3 runs to 16 residues. The CDR3 loop reads CASSPPGTGILYEQYF. The CDR3 nucleotides read TGTGCCAGCTCACCTCCCGGGACAGGGATTCTCTACGAGCAGTACTTC.